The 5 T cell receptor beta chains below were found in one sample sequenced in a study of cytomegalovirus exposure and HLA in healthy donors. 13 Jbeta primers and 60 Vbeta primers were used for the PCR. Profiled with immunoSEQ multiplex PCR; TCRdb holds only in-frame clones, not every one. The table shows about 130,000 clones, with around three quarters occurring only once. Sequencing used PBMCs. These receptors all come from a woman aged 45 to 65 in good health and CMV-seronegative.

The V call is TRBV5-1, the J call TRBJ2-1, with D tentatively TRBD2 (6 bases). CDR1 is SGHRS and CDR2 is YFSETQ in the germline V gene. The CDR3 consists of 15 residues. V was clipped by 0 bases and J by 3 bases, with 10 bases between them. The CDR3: CASSLAGVDYNEQFF. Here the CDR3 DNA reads TGCGCCAGCAGCTTGGCGGGAGTAGACTACAATGAGCAGTTCTTC. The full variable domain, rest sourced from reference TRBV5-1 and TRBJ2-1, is KAGVTQTPRYLIKTRGQQVTLSCSPISGHRSVSWYQQTPGQGLQFLFEYFSETQRNKGNFPGRFSGRQFSNSRSEMNVSTLELGDSALYLCASSLAGVDYNEQFFGPGTRLTVL.

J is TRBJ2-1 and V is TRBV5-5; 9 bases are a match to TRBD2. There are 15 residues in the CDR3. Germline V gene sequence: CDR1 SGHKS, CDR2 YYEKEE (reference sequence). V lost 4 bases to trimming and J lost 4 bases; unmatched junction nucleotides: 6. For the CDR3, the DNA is TGTGCCAGCAGCCAACTAGCGGGTTTATACAATGAGCAGTTCTTC. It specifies CASSQLAGLYNEQFF. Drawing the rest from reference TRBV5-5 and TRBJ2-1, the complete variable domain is DAGVTQSPTHLIKTRGQQVTLRCSPISGHKSVSWYQQVLGQGPQFIFQYYEKEERGRGNFPDRFSARQFPNYSSELNVNALLLGDSALYLCASSQLAGLYNEQFFGPGTRLTVL.

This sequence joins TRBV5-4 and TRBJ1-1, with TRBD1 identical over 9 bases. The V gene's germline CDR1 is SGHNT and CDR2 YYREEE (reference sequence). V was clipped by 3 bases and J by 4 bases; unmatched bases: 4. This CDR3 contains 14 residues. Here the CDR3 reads CASSSQGAGTEAFF. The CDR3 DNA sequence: TGTGCCAGCAGCTCACAGGGGGCCGGCACTGAAGCTTTCTTT. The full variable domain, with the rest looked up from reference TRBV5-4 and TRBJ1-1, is ETGVTQSPTHLIKTRGQQVTLRCSSQSGHNTVSWYQQALGQGPQFIFQYYREEENGRGNFPPRFSGLQFPNYSSELNVNALELDDSALYLCASSSQGAGTEAFFGQGTRLTVV.

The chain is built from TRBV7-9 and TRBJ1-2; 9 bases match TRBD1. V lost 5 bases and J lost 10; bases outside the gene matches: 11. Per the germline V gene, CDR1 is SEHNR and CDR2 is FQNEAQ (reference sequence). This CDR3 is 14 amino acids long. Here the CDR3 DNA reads TGTGCCAGCAGCGCGCCAGGACAGGGGCTCGACTACACCTTC. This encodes CASSAPGQGLDYTF.

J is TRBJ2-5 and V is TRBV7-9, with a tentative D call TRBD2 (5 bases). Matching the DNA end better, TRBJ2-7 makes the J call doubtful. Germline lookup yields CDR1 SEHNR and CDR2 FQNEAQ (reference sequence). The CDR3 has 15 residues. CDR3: CASSLGRTLTAEQYF. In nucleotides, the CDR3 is TGTGCCAGCAGCTTAGGGAGGACCTTAACGGCCGAGCAGTACTTC.